The rows below give T cell receptor beta chains drawn from one sample of a study of CD4 T cells in relation to SARS-CoV-2 and coronaviruses. TCRdb's table, derived via immunoSEQ multiplex PCR, lists solely in-frame clones and lacks some. The sample lists about 21,000 clones, 70% to 80% occurring once. Their recognized antigens are unknown. Sequencing was carried out using CD4+ T cells from PBMCs, cultured in vitro. The origin of the receptors is a human donor in good health. CDR3s include the opening cysteine and the closing phenylalanine or tryptophan. A D gene is named only where the DNA matches it firmly. Rows give clone size only sometimes, using once, few, many, or a class for an expanded clone.

cdr3_nt	cdr3_aa	v_call	j_call	d_call	clone_size
TGTGCCAGCAGCTCTGCCGGGACTAGAGTAGCCGATGAGCAGTTCTTC	CASSSAGTRVADEQFF	TRBV11-2	TRBJ2-1	TRBD2	NA
TGTGCCAGCAGTGACAGATACGATTACACCTTC	CASSDRYDYTF	TRBV25-1	TRBJ1-2	NA	few
TGTGCCAGCAGACCCGGACAGGGGAATCAGCCCCAGCATTTT	CASRPGQGNQPQHF	TRBV6-5	TRBJ1-5	TRBD1	NA
TGTGCCACCAGCGGGACCGCCAGGGGAGCTTTCTTT	CATSGTARGAFF	TRBV15	TRBJ1-1	NA	few
TGTGCCACCAGTGACCCCGGGGGCAGGGGCCCAAGATATGAGCAGTTCTTC	CATSDPGGRGPRYEQFF	TRBV24-1	TRBJ2-1	NA	NA
TGTGCCACCAGCAGACCGGGTGGCGAGCAGTACTTC	CATSRPGGEQYF	TRBV15	TRBJ2-7	NA	NA
TGTGCCACCAGCAGAGATACAGATACGCAGTATTTT	CATSRDTDTQYF	TRBV15	TRBJ2-3	NA	NA
TGCGCCAGCAGCTTGGGGGAAGGTTCGGGCACTGAAGCTTTCTTT	CASSLGEGSGTEAFF	TRBV5-1	TRBJ1-1	NA	NA
TGTGCCAGCAGCGTAGGCCCCAGGGCCTACGAGCAGTACTTC	CASSVGPRAYEQYF	TRBV9	TRBJ2-7	NA	NA
TGTGCCAGTAGTATAGACAGGGTCTCCATTCAGTACTTC	CASSIDRVSIQYF	TRBV19	TRBJ2-4	NA	NA
TGTGCCAGCAGTTTTCGTAGGGGTGCGTGGGAGACCCAGTACTTC	CASSFRRGAWETQYF	TRBV28	TRBJ2-5	NA	NA
TGTGCCAGCAGCTTGGGCTACGAGCAGTACTTC	CASSLGYEQYF	TRBV5-5	TRBJ2-7	NA	NA
TGCAGCGTTGAGGAGGTACGATACTCTGAGCAGTACTTC	CSVEEVRYSEQYF	TRBV29-1	TRBJ2-7	NA	NA
TGCGCCAGCAGCGGAGGACAGTACCAAGAGACCCAGTACTTC	CASSGGQYQETQYF	TRBV5-1	TRBJ2-5	NA	NA
TGTGCCAGCTCACGGGGCAGCAATCAGCCCCAGCATTTT	CASSRGSNQPQHF	TRBV18	TRBJ1-5	NA	NA
TGTGCCAGTAGTATAGAGGGCTTCTATGGCTACACCTTC	CASSIEGFYGYTF	TRBV19	TRBJ1-2	NA	NA
TGTGCCAGCCATGACAGGGACGCTCAGCCCCAGCATTTT	CASHDRDAQPQHF	TRBV19	TRBJ1-5	TRBD1	NA
TGTGCCAGCAGGACCTTAAGAGGGGGGGAGCTGTTTTTT	CASRTLRGGELFF	TRBV12-3/TRBV12-4	TRBJ2-2	NA	NA
TGTGCCAGCAGTTACAGGGGAGTTACTGAAGCTTTCTTT	CASSYRGVTEAFF	TRBV6-5	TRBJ1-1	NA	few
TGTGCCAGCTCCCTCCTCAGGGACAGATTAGGAGGGGAGCAGTACTTC	CASSLLRDRLGGEQYF	TRBV18	TRBJ2-7	NA	NA
TGTGCCAGCAGTTTACCGACAGGGCGGACTGAAGCTTTCTTT	CASSLPTGRTEAFF	TRBV28	TRBJ1-1	TRBD1	NA
TGCGCCAGCAGCCAAGTACGGGACCAGGGCTACACCTTC	CASSQVRDQGYTF	TRBV4-1	TRBJ1-2	NA	few
TGTGCCAGCAGAGTGGGTAGCGGGAACACCGGGGAGCTGTTTTTT	CASRVGSGNTGELFF	TRBV2	TRBJ2-2	NA	few
TGTGCCAGCAGGGAGTCCGGGACAGCAACCTACGAGCAGTACTTC	CASRESGTATYEQYF	TRBV28	TRBJ2-7	TRBD1	NA
TGTGCCAGCAGCTTAGGGACTAGCGGGAGTATTGAGCAGTTCTTC	CASSLGTSGSIEQFF	TRBV7-9	TRBJ2-1	TRBD2	NA
TGTGCCAGCAGCCGAGGGGACAGTTACTCTGGGGCCAACGTCCTGACTTTC	CASSRGDSYSGANVLTF	TRBV3-1/TRBV3-2	TRBJ2-6	TRBD1	once
TGTGCCAGCAGTTCGCTAGGGGAGCGATTCTCCTACGAGCAGTACTTC	CASSSLGERFSYEQYF	TRBV2	TRBJ2-7	NA	NA
TGCGCCAGCAGCTTGGAAGGGACCAATAACATTCAGTACTTC	CASSLEGTNNIQYF	TRBV5-1	TRBJ2-4	NA	NA
TGTGCTAGTGGGCACTACAGGGGCGAGCAGTACTTC	CASGHYRGEQYF	TRBV12-5	TRBJ2-7	TRBD1	few
TGTGCCAGCAGCGTGACTAGCGGGAGCTTCTCCTACGAGCAGTACTTC	CASSVTSGSFSYEQYF	TRBV5-4	TRBJ2-7	TRBD2	few
TGTGCCAGCAGTTTACTAGCGGGAGTCGGCGAGCAGTACTTC	CASSLLAGVGEQYF	TRBV28	TRBJ2-7	TRBD2	NA
TGTGCCAGCACCTTAAGAAGTCAGCCCCAGCATTTT	CASTLRSQPQHF	TRBV28	TRBJ1-5	NA	NA
TGCGCCAGCAGGGGAGAGGTGACTGAAGCTTTCTTT	CASRGEVTEAFF	TRBV5-1	TRBJ1-1	NA	NA
TGTGCCAGCACGGTATCGGGCACAGATACGCAGTATTTT	CASTVSGTDTQYF	TRBV6-5	TRBJ2-3	NA	NA
TGTGCCAGCAGTGAAACTTGGGGCGACTATAATTCACCCCTCCACTTT	CASSETWGDYNSPLHF	TRBV6-1	TRBJ1-6	NA	NA
TGTGCCAGTAGTATTGGTGTAGGGGTCGGTCAGCCCCAGCATTTT	CASSIGVGVGQPQHF	TRBV19	TRBJ1-5	NA	NA
TGTGCCAGCAGCTTGCTGGGGTCCTACGAGCAGTACTTC	CASSLLGSYEQYF	TRBV13	TRBJ2-7	NA	NA
TGTGCCAGCAACCCCGGGACAGCAAGTAAAGCTTTCTTT	CASNPGTASKAFF	TRBV7-9	TRBJ1-1	TRBD1	NA
TGTGCCAGTACCACAGGGTGGTCCAGCAATCAGCCCCAGCATTTT	CASTTGWSSNQPQHF	TRBV19	TRBJ1-5	NA	few
TGTGCCAGCAGCTTAGAAGGGGGCTTTACAGATACGCAGTATTTT	CASSLEGGFTDTQYF	TRBV11-1	TRBJ2-3	TRBD1	NA
TGTGCCAGCAGCGTAGCGGATTACAATGAGCAGTTCTTC	CASSVADYNEQFF	TRBV9	TRBJ2-1	NA	few
TGCAGTGCTAGTACCGGCCCCTCCTTGGCCTCCAATCAGCCCCAGCATTTT	CSASTGPSLASNQPQHF	TRBV20-1	TRBJ1-5	NA	NA
TGTGCCAGCGCAAAAATACAGGGGATGATTACTGAAGCTTTCTTT	CASAKIQGMITEAFF	TRBV28	TRBJ1-1	TRBD1	NA
TGTGCCAGCAGCTTCACAGGGAAGAGCACTGAAGCTTTCTTT	CASSFTGKSTEAFF	TRBV7-9	TRBJ1-1	NA	NA
TGTGCCAGCAGTTACGACACCTTTAACTATGGCTACACCTTC	CASSYDTFNYGYTF	TRBV6-6	TRBJ1-2	NA	NA
TGCGCCAGCAGCTCCGGGACTAGCGGATATAAAATGGGGACCGGGGAGCTGTTTTTT	CASSSGTSGYKMGTGELFF	TRBV5-1	TRBJ2-2	TRBD2	NA
TGTGCCAGCAGCCAGCCGGCCTTGAAATTCTCTGGAAACACCATATATTTT	CASSQPALKFSGNTIYF	TRBV7-9	TRBJ1-3	NA	NA
TGTGCCAGCAGCCAATTAGCGGGAGACACAGATACGCAGTATTTT	CASSQLAGDTDTQYF	TRBV4-2	TRBJ2-3	TRBD2	NA
TGCGCCAGCAGCCAAGATGAGGGCCCCACCTGGCCGCACGAGCAGTACTTC	CASSQDEGPTWPHEQYF	TRBV4-1	TRBJ2-7	NA	NA
TGTGCCAGTAGTATAGCGACAGGTATGGGAGAGACCCAGTACTTC	CASSIATGMGETQYF	TRBV19	TRBJ2-5	NA	NA
TGCGCCAGCAGCCCCAACCTGTCCGGACAGTTCTACGAGCAGTACTTC	CASSPNLSGQFYEQYF	TRBV4-1	TRBJ2-7	NA	NA
TGTGCCACCAGTGATTATGCCGGGGCCGAGACCCAGTACTTC	CATSDYAGAETQYF	TRBV24-1	TRBJ2-5	NA	NA
TGTGCCAGTTCCCCGGAAACCCAAGAGACCCAGTACTTC	CASSPETQETQYF	TRBV2	TRBJ2-5	NA	NA
TGCGCCAGCAGCGTCCCGGGCGGATGGGGAGATAGCAATCAGCCCCAGCATTTT	CASSVPGGWGDSNQPQHF	TRBV5-1	TRBJ1-5	NA	NA
TGCGCCAGCAGTGAGTCGAAGTACAGGGGCTACGAGCAGTACTTC	CASSESKYRGYEQYF	TRBV10-2	TRBJ2-7	TRBD1	few
TGTGCCAGCAGTTTGGGACAGGCAATCACCTACACCTTC	CASSLGQAITYTF	TRBV28	TRBJ1-2	TRBD1	NA
TGTGCCACCAGTGAAGGAGGACAGCCCCAGCATTTT	CATSEGGQPQHF	TRBV24-1	TRBJ1-5	NA	NA
TGTGCCAGCTCACTATCCTCAGCAGGTGGCACAGATACGCAGTATTTT	CASSLSSAGGTDTQYF	TRBV18	TRBJ2-3	NA	NA
NA	CASRQNVGPGEQYF	TRBV6-5	TRBJ2-7	NA	once
TGTGCCAGTGGATCACGGAGCTCCTACGAGCAGTACTTC	CASGSRSSYEQYF	TRBV19	TRBJ2-7	NA	NA